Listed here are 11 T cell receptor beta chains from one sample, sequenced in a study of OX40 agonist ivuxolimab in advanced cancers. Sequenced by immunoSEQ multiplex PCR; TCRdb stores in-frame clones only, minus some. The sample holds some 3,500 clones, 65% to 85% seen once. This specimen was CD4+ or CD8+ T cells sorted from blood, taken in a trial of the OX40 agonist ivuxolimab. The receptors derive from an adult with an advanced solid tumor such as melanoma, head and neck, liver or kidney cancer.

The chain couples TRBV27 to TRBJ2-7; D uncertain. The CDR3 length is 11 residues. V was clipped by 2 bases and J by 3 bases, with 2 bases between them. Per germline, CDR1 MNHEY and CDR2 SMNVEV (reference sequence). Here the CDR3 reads CASSLGYEQYF. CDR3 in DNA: TGTGCCAGCAGTTTAGGCTACGAGCAGTACTTC.

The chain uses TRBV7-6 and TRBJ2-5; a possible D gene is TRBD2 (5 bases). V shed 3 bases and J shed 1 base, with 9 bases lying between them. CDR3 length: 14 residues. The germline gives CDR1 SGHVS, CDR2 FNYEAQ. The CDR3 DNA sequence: TGTGCCAGCAGCTTGAGGGAAATCCAAGAGACCCAGTACTTC. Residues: CASSLREIQETQYF.

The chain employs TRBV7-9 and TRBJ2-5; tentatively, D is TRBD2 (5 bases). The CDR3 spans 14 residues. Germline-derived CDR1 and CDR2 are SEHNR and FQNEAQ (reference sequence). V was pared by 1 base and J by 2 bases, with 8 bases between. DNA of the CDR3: TGTGCCAGCAGCTTAGGTGGGAGACAAGAGACCCAGTACTTC. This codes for CASSLGGRQETQYF. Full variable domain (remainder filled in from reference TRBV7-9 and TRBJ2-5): DTGVSQNPRHKITKRGQNVTFRCDPISEHNRLYWYRQTLGQGPEFLTYFQNEAQLEKSRLLSDRFSAERPKGSFSTLEIQRTEQGDSAMYLCASSLGGRQETQYFGPGTRLLVL.

For the CDR3, the DNA is TGTGCCAGCAGCAGTGGCGGGGGAGACTATGGCTACACCTTC. It is translated as CASSSGGGDYGYTF. V gene TRBV7-2 combines with J gene TRBJ1-2, with TRBD1 as a possible D gene (5 bases). CDR3 size: 14 residues. From germline, CDR1 is SGHTA and CDR2 FQGNSA. Deletions cut 5 bases from V and 3 bases from J, with 13 bases between.

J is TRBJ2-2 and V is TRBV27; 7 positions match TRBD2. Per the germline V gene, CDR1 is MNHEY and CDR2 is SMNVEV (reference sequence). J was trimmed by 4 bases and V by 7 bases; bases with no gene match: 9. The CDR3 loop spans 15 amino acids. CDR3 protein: CASKSGRETTGELFF. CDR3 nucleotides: TGTGCCAGCAAGTCAGGGCGGGAGACCACCGGGGAGCTGTTTTTT.

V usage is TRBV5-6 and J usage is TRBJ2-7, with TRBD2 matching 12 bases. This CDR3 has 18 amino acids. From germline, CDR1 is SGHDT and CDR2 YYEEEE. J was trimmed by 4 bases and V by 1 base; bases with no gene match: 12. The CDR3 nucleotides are TGTGCCAGCAGCTTGACTCGGTTCCGTGGACTAGCGGGATACGAGCAGTACTTC. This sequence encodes CASSLTRFRGLAGYEQYF.

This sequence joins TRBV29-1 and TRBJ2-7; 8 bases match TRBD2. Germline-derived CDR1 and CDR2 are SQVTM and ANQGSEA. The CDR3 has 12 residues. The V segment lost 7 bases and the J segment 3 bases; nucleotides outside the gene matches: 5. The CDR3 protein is CSAGTSGYEQYF. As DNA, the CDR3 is TGCAGCGCCGGGACTAGTGGCTACGAGCAGTACTTC.

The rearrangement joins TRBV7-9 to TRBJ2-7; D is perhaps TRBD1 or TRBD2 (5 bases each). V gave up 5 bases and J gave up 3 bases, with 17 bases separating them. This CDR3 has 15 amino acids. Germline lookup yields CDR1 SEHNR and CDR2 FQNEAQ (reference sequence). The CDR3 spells CASSPPPGRDYEQYF. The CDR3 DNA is TGTGCCAGCAGCCCCCCGCCGGGACGGGACTACGAGCAGTACTTC.

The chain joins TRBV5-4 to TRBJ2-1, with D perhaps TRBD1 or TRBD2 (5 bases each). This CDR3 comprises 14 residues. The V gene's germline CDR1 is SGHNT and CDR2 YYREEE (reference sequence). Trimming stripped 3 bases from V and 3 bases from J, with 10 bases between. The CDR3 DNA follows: TGTGCCAGCAGCTCCAGGGAGTACTACAATGAGCAGTTCTTC. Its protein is CASSSREYYNEQFF.

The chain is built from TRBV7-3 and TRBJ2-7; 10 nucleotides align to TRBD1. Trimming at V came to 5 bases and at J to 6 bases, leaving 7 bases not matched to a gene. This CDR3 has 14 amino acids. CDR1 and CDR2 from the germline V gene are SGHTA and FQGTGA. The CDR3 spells CASSPTGGLLEQYF. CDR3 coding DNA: TGTGCCAGCAGCCCGACAGGGGGCCTTCTCGAGCAGTACTTC.

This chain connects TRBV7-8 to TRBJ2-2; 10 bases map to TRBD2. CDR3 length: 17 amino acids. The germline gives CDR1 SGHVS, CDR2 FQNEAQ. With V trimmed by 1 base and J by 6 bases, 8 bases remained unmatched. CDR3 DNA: TGTGCCAGCAGCTTAGGTGGAGCTAGCGGGAGTTCCGGGGAGCTGTTTTTT. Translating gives CASSLGGASGSSGELFF. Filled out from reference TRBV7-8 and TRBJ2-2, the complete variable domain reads GAGVSQSPRYKVAKRGQDVALRCDPISGHVSLFWYQQALGQGPEFLTYFQNEAQLDKSGLPSDRFFAERPEGSVSTLKIQRTQQEDSAVYLCASSLGGASGSSGELFFGEGSRLTVL.